This is a list of T cell receptor beta chains from one sample in a study of cytomegalovirus exposure and HLA in healthy donors. Sequencing used immunoSEQ multiplex PCR; TCRdb keeps in-frame clones, though not all of them. The repertoire includes approximately 190,000 clones, around 88% of them detected once, and about 1.8% sits in the top ten. Input material: PBMCs. These receptors originate from a man aged 40-49 years in good health and CMV-seropositive. Each CDR3 is given with its conserved first and last residue. D genes are given only for firm matches. Clone size is not always given. Where it is, it says once, few, many or a class for expanded clones.

>.|TRBJ2-5|TRBD2|TRBV27
TGTGCCAGCAGTTCCCCTATGGAAGCGGGAGTTGAGACCCAGTACTTC
CASSSPMEAGVETQYF
>.|TRBJ2-1|TRBD1|TRBV23-1
TGCGCCAGCAGTCAATCGGGGGGCGGGACAGGTTTTGACAATGAGCAGTTCTTC
CASSQSGGGTGFDNEQFF
>.|TRBJ2-6|.|TRBV29-1
TGCAGCGTTGTGGCCCCAGGCTCTGGGGCCAACGTCCTGACTTTC
CSVVAPGSGANVLTF
>few|TRBJ2-1|TRBD2|TRBV6-1
TGTGCCAGCAGTGTGCTAGCGGGCCGGGGGAGTGAGCAGTTCTTC
CASSVLAGRGSEQFF
>few|TRBJ2-1|.|TRBV2
TGTGCCAGCGGTCCGGTTCCCTACAATGAGCAGTTCTTC
CASGPVPYNEQFF
>.|TRBJ2-7|TRBD2|TRBV5-1
TGCGCCAGCAGCGACAGAAGCAGGGCCGGGGGGTACGAGCAGTACTTC
CASSDRSRAGGYEQYF
>.|TRBJ1-1|.|TRBV14
TGTGCCAGCAGCCACGTAGGGACTCTTTCGGGGGCTTTCTTT
CASSHVGTLSGAFF
>.|TRBJ2-7|TRBD1|TRBV19
TGTGCCACCGCTGAAGGGCGACAGGGCTACGAGCAGTACTTC
CATAEGRQGYEQYF
>.|TRBJ2-1|.|TRBV28
TGTGCCAGCAGTGGGGCGGTGTACAATGAGCAGTTCTTC
CASSGAVYNEQFF
>.|TRBJ1-3|.|TRBV7-2
TGTGCCAGCAGCTTATCACAGGCGGGAAACACCATATATTTT
CASSLSQAGNTIYF
>.|TRBJ2-2|TRBD1|TRBV29-1
TGCAGCGTCCGGGACAGGGTCGACACCGGGGAGCTGTTTTTT
CSVRDRVDTGELFF
>.|TRBJ2-7|TRBD1|TRBV4-2
TGTGCCAGCAGCCCTCTCGACAGGGCGAACGAGCAGTACTTC
CASSPLDRANEQYF
>.|TRBJ2-2|.|TRBV9
TGTGCCAGCAGCCCCCGAGGGGGGGGCACCGGGGAGCTGTTTTTT
CASSPRGGGTGELFF
>once|TRBJ1-1|TRBD1|TRBV25-1
TGTGCCAGCAGTTACCGACAGGGGGATGCAGCTTTCTTT
CASSYRQGDAAFF
>.|TRBJ1-2|.|TRBV7-9
TGTGCCAGCAGCCCACAGGCTGCAGGGGGCTACACCTTC
CASSPQAAGGYTF
>.|TRBJ1-4|.|TRBV29-1
TGCAGCGCTGGGAGCACAACTAATGAAAAACTGTTTTTT
CSAGSTTNEKLFF
>.|TRBJ2-1|TRBD1|TRBV5-1
TGCGCCAGCAGCTTGGATATGGACAGGGATGAGCAGTTCTTC
CASSLDMDRDEQFF
>.|TRBJ2-5|.|TRBV7-2
TGTGCCAGCAGCTTAGGGTCGGGCGTAGGGGGAGAGACCCAGTACTTC
CASSLGSGVGGETQYF
>.|TRBJ2-7|TRBD2|TRBV5-1
TGCGCCAGCAGCCCATGGCGCACTAGCGGGTCCTACGAGCAGTACTTC
CASSPWRTSGSYEQYF
>.|TRBJ2-3|.|TRBV11-3
TGTGCCAGCAGCTCTAGGGGGGGTTTGGGTCCAGATACGCAGTATTTT
CASSSRGGLGPDTQYF
>.|TRBJ2-1|.|TRBV7-6
TGTGCCAGCAGCTTAGTACCGGGTAGCAATGAGCAGTTCTTC
CASSLVPGSNEQFF
>.|TRBJ1-5|TRBD1|TRBV19
TGTGCCAGTAGTATACCCCGACAGGGGGGACAGCCCCAGCATTTT
CASSIPRQGGQPQHF
>.|TRBJ2-5|TRBD2|TRBV7-8
TGTGCCAGCAGCCCAGCCACTAGCGGGCAAGAGACCCAGTACTTC
CASSPATSGQETQYF
>once|TRBJ2-6|.|TRBV29-1
TGCAGCGTTGAGGCGGCAACTCGATCTGGGGCCAACGTCCTGACTTTC
CSVEAATRSGANVLTF
>.|TRBJ1-3|.|TRBV11-2
TGTGCCAGCAGCTTAGTAATTGGTCCAGGGTCGGGAAACACCATATATTTT
CASSLVIGPGSGNTIYF
>.|TRBJ1-2|TRBD1|TRBV2
TGTGCCAGCTGGGGACAGGGGGCGATCTATGGCTACACCTTC
CASWGQGAIYGYTF
>.|TRBJ1-2|TRBD1|TRBV7-2
TGTGCCAGCAGCATACCGGGACAGAACTATGGCTACACCTTC
CASSIPGQNYGYTF
>.|TRBJ2-1|.|TRBV4-1
TGCGCCAGCAGCCAAGGACAGGGACTTTACAATGAGCAGTTCTTC
CASSQGQGLYNEQFF
>.|TRBJ2-1|.|TRBV9
TGTGCCAGCAGCGTAGGGAGGGCCTCACGGGGTGAGCAGTTCTTC
CASSVGRASRGEQFF
>.|TRBJ2-4|TRBD2|TRBV11-2
TGTGCCAGCAGCTTAGGTCCGGGAGGGCTTAGAGACATTCAGTACTTC
CASSLGPGGLRDIQYF
>.|TRBJ1-1|TRBD1|TRBV6-5
TGTGCCAGCAGTTACGCCGGACAGGGAACTGAAGCTTTCTTT
CASSYAGQGTEAFF
>.|TRBJ2-5|TRBD2|TRBV7-2
TGTGCCAGCAGCCCAGCACGACTAGCGGGGGGGCAAGAGACCCAGTACTTC
CASSPARLAGGQETQYF
>.|TRBJ2-3|TRBD1|TRBV5-1
TGCGCCAGCAGCTTCTCACCAGGGGGCGAAGATACGCAGTATTTT
CASSFSPGGEDTQYF
>.|TRBJ2-1|.|TRBV23-1
TGCTCCTCCGTGTGTGGAAGTCTAGGAAATGAGCAGTTCTTC
CSSVCGSLGNEQFF
>.|TRBJ2-7|.|TRBV19
TGTGCCAGTAGTATAGTTGCAGGCGCCAGCCTATCCTACGAGCAGTACTTC
CASSIVAGASLSYEQYF
>.|TRBJ1-4|.|TRBV2
TGTGCCAGCAGTGATTCTCAGGGTTCCGAAAAACTGTTTTTT
CASSDSQGSEKLFF
>.|TRBJ1-2|.|TRBV30
TGTGCCTGGAGAAGGGAGGCAGGGTCTGGAAATAAGGCTGGCTACACCTTC
CAWRREAGSGNKAGYTF
>.|TRBJ2-5|TRBD1|TRBV7-9
TGTTCCAGCAGTTGGGGGACAGGCGGAGAGACCCAGTACTTC
CSSSWGTGGETQYF
>once|TRBJ2-1|TRBD2|TRBV4-2
TGTGCCAGCAGCCCGAGCGGGAGTACTGGCAATGAGCAGTTCTTC
CASSPSGSTGNEQFF
>.|TRBJ2-3|TRBD1|TRBV9
TGTGCCAGCAGCAATTCCCGGGACAGGGGCACAGATACGCAGTATTTT
CASSNSRDRGTDTQYF
>.|TRBJ2-5|.|TRBV4-1
TGCGCCAGCAGCCTTGACCAGGGACCAGGGGGGCAAGAGACCCAGTACTTC
CASSLDQGPGGQETQYF
>.|TRBJ2-7|TRBD1|TRBV19
TGTGCCAGCAAATCGAGCAGGGGGCACCACGAGCAGTACTTC
CASKSSRGHHEQYF
>.|TRBJ2-1|.|TRBV29-1
TGCAGCGTTGAGGGGGGAACCTACAATGAGCAGTTCTTC
CSVEGGTYNEQFF
>.|TRBJ2-7|.|TRBV6-5
TGTGCCAGCAGCCCTCCCCGGGACTCCTACGAGCAGTACTTC
CASSPPRDSYEQYF
>.|TRBJ2-1|.|TRBV5-1
TGCGCCAGCAGATTTGGAGGGGTATACAATGAGCAGTTCTTC
CASRFGGVYNEQFF
>.|TRBJ2-7|TRBD2|TRBV19
TGTGCCAGTAGTATGGTCCGGGAGGACTCCTACGAGCAGTACTTC
CASSMVREDSYEQYF
>few|TRBJ1-1|TRBD1|TRBV18
TGTGCCAGCTCACCACCTGTGCAGGGGGCTGGGACTGAAGCTTTCTTT
CASSPPVQGAGTEAFF
>.|TRBJ1-3|.|TRBV13
TGTGCCAGCAGCTTAGTTGTACTCCGAGACACCATATATTTT
CASSLVVLRDTIYF
>few|TRBJ1-1|.|TRBV2
TGTGCCAGCAGTAGGACAGCGAACACTGAAGCTTTCTTT
CASSRTANTEAFF
>.|TRBJ1-1|TRBD1|TRBV5-1
TGCGCCAGCAGCTTGGCAGGGACAGGGGGGATGAACACTGAAGCTTTCTTT
CASSLAGTGGMNTEAFF
>once|TRBJ2-5|TRBD1|TRBV2
TGTGCCAGCAGTATAGGGGGCGCGGGAGAGACCCAGTACTTC
CASSIGGAGETQYF
>.|TRBJ1-5|TRBD1|TRBV28
TGTGCCAGCACTGGACAGGGCAATCAGCCCCAGCATTTT
CASTGQGNQPQHF
>few|TRBJ2-4|TRBD2|TRBV7-6
TGTGCCAGCAGCTTAGGAGCGGGAGGGTCCAAAAACATTCAGTACTTC
CASSLGAGGSKNIQYF
>.|TRBJ2-7|TRBD2|TRBV7-6
TGTGCCAGCAGCCCTGTGCTAGCGGGGAACTCCTACGAGCAGTACTTC
CASSPVLAGNSYEQYF
>.|TRBJ2-2|.|TRBV11-3
TGTGCCAGCAGCTTAGACCCGCGGAGCGCGAACACCGGGGAGCTGTTTTTT
CASSLDPRSANTGELFF
>once|TRBJ2-7|TRBD2|TRBV7-2
TGTGCCAGCAGCTCGAGACTAGCGGGCCTAACCTACGAGCAGTACTTC
CASSSRLAGLTYEQYF
>.|TRBJ2-1|TRBD1|TRBV19
TGTGCCAGTAGTCCGTATGACAGGGGACACAATGAGCAGTTCTTC
CASSPYDRGHNEQFF
>.|TRBJ2-7|.|TRBV27
TGTGCCAGCAGTTCATCACCGGGAACTTGGAGGCGTAGCGAGCAGTACTTC
CASSSSPGTWRRSEQYF